This passage covers 3 T cell receptor beta chains from one sample sequenced in a study of shared clonotypes between healthy human individuals. The protocol was immunoSEQ multiplex PCR, while the TCRdb copy is restricted to in-frame clones and leaves out a portion. The data hold around 340,000 clones, with 73% observed a single time. Sequencing used memory CD4+ T cells sorted from blood. Subset described: CD45RA-negative fraction. All receptors come from a man between 25 and 39 years old in good health.

A word on this clone: The same CDR3 is also encoded by other DNA sequences in this sample. This sequence joins TRBV18 and TRBJ2-5; D is unclear. From germline, CDR1 is KGHSH and CDR2 LQKENI. The germline V and J ends were trimmed by 4 bases and 3 bases, with 3 bases remaining between them. CDR3 length equals 11 residues. CDR3 DNA: TGTGCCAGCTCACTGAAAGAGACCCAGTACTTC. This sequence encodes CASSLKETQYF.

The genes are TRBV5-4 and TRBJ2-1, with 7 bases lining up with TRBD2. The germline V gene has CDR1 SGHNT and CDR2 YYREEE (reference sequence). The CDR3 consists of 16 residues. Trimming cost V 2 bases and J 5 bases; bases outside gene matches: 10. The CDR3 coding sequence is TGTGCCAGCAGCTTAGTAGCCCGGGACTACAACAATGAGCAGTTCTTC. Its translation: CASSLVARDYNNEQFF.

The J gene is TRBJ1-2, the V gene TRBV5-6; D gene ambiguous. This CDR3 contains 13 residues. CDR1 SGHDT and CDR2 YYEEEE come from the germline V gene. Between the trimmed V and J ends, which lost 0 bases and 7 bases, there was a span of 10 bases. CDR3 bases: TGTGCCAGCAGCTTGGAGCCGGTCGCTGGCTACACCTTC. This encodes CASSLEPVAGYTF.